Listed below are T cell receptor beta chains from one sample, sequenced in a study of T cell responses to AZD1222 COVID-19 vaccine. Clones were read by immunoSEQ multiplex PCR, and TCRdb kept only the in-frame ones, dropping some. The profile shows some 95,000 clones, roughly 85% of them singletons. The material sequenced was peripheral blood, taken on day 0 of AZD1222 vaccination. The receptors were gathered from an adult in good health. Each CDR3 is given with its conserved first and last residue. The D gene is left open where the match is weak.

v_gene	d_gene	j_gene	CDR3aa
TRBV11-2	.	TRBJ1-1	CASSLGLGSMNTEAFF
TRBV5-1	.	TRBJ2-2	CASSLAGTMNTGELFF
TRBV27	.	TRBJ1-6	CASSPPNSPLHF
TRBV2	TRBD1	TRBJ2-1	CASTSPQGPRNEQFF
TRBV10-1	.	TRBJ2-2	CASSPLGRAGELFF
TRBV2	.	TRBJ1-1	CASSESENTEAFF
TRBV5-1	TRBD1	TRBJ1-6	CASSKDRGNNSPLHF
TRBV14	TRBD1	TRBJ1-6	CASSQDPGGYSPLHF
TRBV12-3/TRBV12-4	.	TRBJ2-3	CASSLLTTQYF
TRBV5-1	TRBD1	TRBJ1-1	CASSLEGSTGEVEAFF
TRBV9	.	TRBJ1-2	CASSEGGGGYGYTF
TRBV2	.	TRBJ1-4	CASSESGRGEKLFF
TRBV30	.	TRBJ1-6	CAWRNRVGSPLHF
TRBV19	.	TRBJ2-5	CASSIQGEETQYF
TRBV18	.	TRBJ2-5	CASSPSREETQYF
TRBV12-3/TRBV12-4	.	TRBJ2-2	CARGPGELFF
TRBV5-1	TRBD1	TRBJ1-4	CASSPGQGDEKLFF
TRBV7-9	.	TRBJ1-1	CASKSTGTSEAFF
TRBV4-3	TRBD2	TRBJ2-3	CASSPTSGRADTQYF
TRBV12-3/TRBV12-4	.	TRBJ1-1	CASGDYTEAFF
TRBV9	.	TRBJ1-6	CASSVGGTSNSPLHF
TRBV7-9	TRBD1	TRBJ1-5	CASSVGQGSNQPQHF
TRBV4-1	.	TRBJ2-7	CASSQFPPGANYEQYF
TRBV4-2	.	TRBJ2-7	CASSQDISRGTVNYEQYF
TRBV5-1	.	TRBJ2-1	CASSQDGSSYNEQFF
TRBV18	TRBD1	TRBJ1-5	CASSPPGQGTRNQPQHF